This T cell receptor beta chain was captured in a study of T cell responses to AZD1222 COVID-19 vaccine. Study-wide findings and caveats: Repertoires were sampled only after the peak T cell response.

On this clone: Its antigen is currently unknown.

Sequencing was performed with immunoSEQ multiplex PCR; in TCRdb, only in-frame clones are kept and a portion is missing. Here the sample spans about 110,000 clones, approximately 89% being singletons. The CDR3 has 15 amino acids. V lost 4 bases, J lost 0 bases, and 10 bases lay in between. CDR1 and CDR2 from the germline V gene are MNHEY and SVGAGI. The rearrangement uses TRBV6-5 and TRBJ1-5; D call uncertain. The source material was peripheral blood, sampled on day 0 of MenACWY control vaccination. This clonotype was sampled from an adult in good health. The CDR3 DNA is TGTGCCAGCAGTTTGGACGGCAATAGCAATCAGCCCCAGCATTTT. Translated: CASSLDGNSNQPQHF.